This is a list of T cell receptor beta chains from one sample in a study of T cell responses to AZD1222 COVID-19 vaccine. Some clones are missing from TCRdb's copy, which holds only in-frame ones; the method was immunoSEQ multiplex PCR. The sample has roughly 100,000 clones; over 75% are singletons. Specimen: peripheral blood, collected on day 0 of AZD1222 vaccination. These receptors were obtained from an adult in good health. Both conserved end residues are part of each CDR3. A D gene is named only where the DNA matches it firmly. Clone size appears in some rows only: once, few, many, or a class for an expanded clone.

j_call	d_call	cdr3_length	clone_size	v_call	cdr3_aa	cdr3_nt
TRBJ2-2	TRBD2	19	-	TRBV7-8	CASSPEWSRWASGTGELFF	TGTGCCAGCAGCCCCGAGTGGTCCCGGTGGGCTAGCGGGACCGGGGAGCTGTTTTTT
TRBJ1-1	-	15	once	TRBV4-1	CASSQDEGGATEAFF	TGCGCCAGCAGCCAAGATGAGGGAGGGGCCACTGAAGCTTTCTTT
TRBJ2-7	-	13	-	TRBV7-8	CASSLGRVYEQYF	TGTGCCAGCAGCTTAGGCAGGGTCTACGAGCAGTACTTC
TRBJ2-1	-	14	-	TRBV10-1	CASSPSAGPNEQFF	TGCGCCAGCTCGCCTAGCGCGGGGCCCAATGAGCAGTTCTTC
TRBJ2-5	-	13	-	TRBV29-1	CSASPWAQETQYF	TGCAGCGCTTCCCCCTGGGCCCAAGAGACCCAGTACTTC
TRBJ1-2	-	14	-	TRBV28	CASSFSGILYGYTF	TGTGCCAGCAGTTTTTCGGGGATTCTCTATGGCTACACCTTC
TRBJ2-7	TRBD1	14	-	TRBV15	CATSTRDRVDEQYF	TGTGCCACCAGCACTAGGGACAGGGTGGACGAGCAGTACTTC
TRBJ1-5	-	15	-	TRBV10-1	CASSESPRVGQPQHF	TGCGCCAGCAGTGAGTCGCCGAGGGTAGGCCAGCCCCAGCATTTT
TRBJ1-6	TRBD1	14	-	TRBV11-1	CASSPGQGNSPLHF	TGTGCCAGCAGCCCCGGACAGGGGAATTCACCCCTCCACTTT
TRBJ2-1	-	17	-	TRBV5-4	CASSLFGILSSYNEQFF	TGTGCCAGCAGCTTGTTCGGGATCCTCAGCTCCTACAATGAGCAGTTCTTC
TRBJ1-5	-	17	once	TRBV7-2	CASSFGLLTTSNQPQHF	TGTGCCAGCAGCTTTGGGCTCCTTACCACCAGCAATCAGCCCCAGCATTTT
TRBJ2-5	-	11	-	TRBV19	CASSLMGTQYF	TGTGCCAGTAGTCTAATGGGGACCCAGTACTTC
TRBJ1-1	-	13	-	TRBV12-3/TRBV12-4	CASSLEGGTEAFF	TGTGCCAGCAGTTTGGAGGGCGGGACTGAAGCTTTCTTT
TRBJ1-1	TRBD1	15	once	TRBV29-1	CSVSGGWGMNTEAFF	TGCAGCGTTTCAGGGGGCTGGGGGATGAACACTGAAGCTTTCTTT
TRBJ1-5	TRBD1	15	-	TRBV7-2	CASSLGGTVNQPQHF	TGTGCCAGCAGCTTAGGAGGGACAGTTAACCAGCCCCAGCATTTT
TRBJ2-7	TRBD1	13	-	TRBV12-3/TRBV12-4	CASRGQDSYEQYF	TGTGCCAGCAGAGGACAGGACTCCTACGAGCAGTACTTC
TRBJ1-2	TRBD1	14	-	TRBV6-5	CASTADRVTEGYTF	TGTGCTAGCACGGCGGACAGGGTAACAGAAGGCTACACCTTC
TRBJ1-2	-	16	-	TRBV5-8	CASRTTGGTIGYGYTF	TGTGCCAGCAGAACTACGGGAGGGACGATTGGCTATGGCTACACCTTC
TRBJ1-6	TRBD1	13	few	TRBV28	CASTTTGNSPLHF	TGTGCCAGCACAACGACAGGGAATTCACCCCTCCACTTT
TRBJ2-1	TRBD2	15	-	TRBV7-2	CASSLSLAGAHEQFF	TGTGCCAGCAGCTTAAGCCTAGCGGGAGCACATGAGCAGTTCTTC
TRBJ2-1	TRBD1	14	-	TRBV29-1	CSVGGDRGYNEQFF	TGCAGCGTTGGTGGTGACAGGGGGTACAATGAGCAGTTCTTC
TRBJ2-5	TRBD2	15	-	TRBV11-3	CASSFEAGGPETQYF	TGTGCCAGCAGCTTCGAAGCGGGGGGGCCCGAGACCCAGTACTTC
TRBJ1-2	TRBD1	17	few	TRBV5-1	CASSLVGSGRGRFGYTF	TGCGCCAGCAGCTTGGTCGGTTCGGGCAGGGGGCGATTCGGCTACACCTTC
TRBJ1-6	-	14	-	TRBV2	CASIQAYYNSPLHF	TGTGCCAGCATTCAGGCCTACTATAATTCACCCCTCCACTTT
TRBJ2-1	TRBD1	14	-	TRBV29-1	CSEIRQGTYNEQFF	TGCAGCGAGATAAGACAGGGTACCTACAATGAGCAGTTCTTC
TRBJ1-2	-	13	-	TRBV5-4	CASSSGPWEGYTF	TGTGCCAGCAGCTCAGGACCCTGGGAGGGCTACACCTTC
TRBJ2-5	TRBD2	16	-	TRBV5-8	CASSLEVSGTQETQYF	TGTGCCAGCAGCTTGGAAGTCAGCGGGACCCAAGAGACCCAGTACTTC
TRBJ1-5	-	12	few	TRBV12-3/TRBV12-4	CASSSRGQPQHF	TGTGCCAGCAGTTCCAGGGGCCAGCCCCAGCATTTT
TRBJ1-3	-	16	-	TRBV5-6	CASSPGVSNSGNTIYF	TGTGCCAGCAGCCCCGGGGTGTCTAACTCTGGAAACACCATATATTTT
TRBJ1-3	TRBD1	16	-	TRBV7-2	CASSPWDRPSGNTIYF	TGTGCCAGCAGCCCGTGGGACAGGCCCTCTGGAAACACCATATATTTT
TRBJ1-6	TRBD1	15	few	TRBV15	CATSEQGAVVSPLHF	TGTGCCACCAGCGAACAGGGGGCTGTAGTCTCACCCCTCCACTTT
TRBJ1-5	-	13	-	TRBV2	CASSNWANQPQHF	TGTGCCAGCAGTAACTGGGCCAATCAGCCCCAGCATTTT
TRBJ2-1	-	15	-	TRBV11-2	CASSQIRGAVNEQFF	TGTGCCAGCAGCCAAATTCGGGGGGCGGTCAATGAGCAGTTCTTC
TRBJ2-2	-	17	-	TRBV9	CASSVEDGGPNTGELFF	TGTGCCAGCAGCGTAGAGGACGGGGGGCCGAACACCGGGGAGCTGTTTTTT
TRBJ2-3	TRBD1	15	-	TRBV5-4	CASSSRDRGQDTQYF	TGTGCCAGCAGCTCCCGGGACAGGGGGCAAGATACGCAGTATTTT
TRBJ1-4	TRBD1	15	once	TRBV7-9	CASSLGTGGSEKLFF	TGTGCCAGCAGCTTAGGGACAGGGGGCAGTGAAAAACTGTTTTTT
TRBJ2-1	TRBD1	15	-	TRBV5-1	CASGPGTAKYNEQFF	TGCGCCAGCGGACCCGGGACAGCCAAATACAATGAGCAGTTCTTC
TRBJ2-6	-	18	-	TRBV3-1/TRBV3-2	CASSQDGNFYSGANVLTF	TGTGCCAGCAGCCAAGATGGGAACTTCTATTCTGGGGCCAACGTCCTGACTTTC
TRBJ1-2	TRBD1	15	-	TRBV2	CASSGGQGGDYGYTF	TGTGCCAGCAGTGGGGGACAGGGGGGAGATTATGGCTACACCTTC
TRBJ2-2	-	15	-	TRBV3-1/TRBV3-2	CASSHLGGNTGELFF	TGTGCCAGCAGCCATCTGGGGGGGAACACCGGGGAGCTGTTTTTT
TRBJ2-1	TRBD2	15	-	TRBV15	CATSREAGGRNEQFF	TGTGCCACCAGCAGAGAGGCGGGAGGCAGGAATGAGCAGTTCTTC
TRBJ1-2	TRBD1	13	-	TRBV13	CASSLGGGVGYTF	TGTGCCAGCAGCTTAGGAGGGGGCGTTGGCTACACCTTC
TRBJ2-1	-	11	-	TRBV20-1	CSAIEGHEQFF	TGCAGTGCTATAGAGGGTCATGAGCAGTTCTTC
TRBJ2-7	TRBD1	16	-	TRBV7-8	CASSRGTGGVTYEQYF	TGTGCCAGCAGCCGTGGGACAGGGGGTGTGACCTACGAGCAGTACTTC
TRBJ1-6	-	12	-	TRBV12-3/TRBV12-4	CASSRANSPLHF	TGTGCCAGCAGTCGGGCGAATTCACCCCTCCACTTT
TRBJ1-5	-	15	-	TRBV10-3	CAISEGGLGGQPQHF	TGTGCCATCAGTGAGGGGGGGCTTGGAGGGCAGCCCCAGCATTTT
TRBJ1-4	-	14	-	TRBV7-8	CASSLSARGEKLFF	TGTGCCAGCAGCTTAAGCGCGAGGGGTGAAAAACTGTTTTTT
TRBJ2-1	-	11	-	TRBV28	CASRLGNEQFF	TGTGCCAGCAGGCTGGGCAATGAGCAGTTCTTC
TRBJ2-3	-	12	-	TRBV27	CASSLTGSFVYF	TGTGCCAGCAGTTTGACGGGATCCTTTGTGTATTTT
TRBJ2-7	-	12	-	TRBV12-3/TRBV12-4	CASSLESYEQYF	TGTGCCAGCAGTTTGGAATCCTACGAGCAGTACTTC
TRBJ1-2	-	11	-	TRBV7-2	CASSAGYGYTF	TGTGCCAGCAGCGCGGGCTATGGCTACACCTTC
TRBJ1-2	TRBD1	14	-	TRBV2	CASNRQGTTDGYTF	TGTGCCAGCAACCGACAGGGGACAACGGACGGCTACACCTTC
TRBJ1-2	TRBD1	14	-	TRBV5-4	CASSSDRAQPGYTF	TGTGCCAGCAGCTCCGACAGGGCCCAACCTGGCTACACCTTC